This entry features one T cell receptor (beta chain) sequence. What this receptor recognizes is not known. No per-base quality is available; no much larger clone lies one base away. Only healthy Caucasian donors were included. Three pairs of female monozygotic twins, all aged roughly 18 to 29 years, were included in the twin cohort. Positive isolation kits from Invitrogen were used to isolate the CD4+ and CD8+ T cell populations. Library preparation employed 5' RACE. TCRdb records Illumina HiSeq 2000 as the sequencer. A universal primer binding site was introduced by template switching, and a unique molecular identifier was present in the final cDNA, enabling accurate counting of TCR cDNA molecules. First-strand cDNA for TCR alpha and beta chains was synthesized from specific primers in the conserved constant-segment region. To control for contamination, each cDNA library was double barcoded with a SMART-Mk sample barcode plus Illumina barcodes. TruSeq adapter sequences along with Illumina sample barcodes were introduced in two successive PCR steps. The TCR alpha and beta cDNA libraries were sequenced on the Illumina HiSeq platform using custom primers. Regarding the original processing steps: MiGEC was used to process raw reads and extract unique molecular identifiers, and MiXCR was used to find CDR3 positions. Recombination models were inferred per individual with the repgenHMM and IGoR tools using an EM algorithm. Shared clonotypes were analyzed with the tcR package in R, and sharing was normalized by the product of cloneset sizes. To study raw recombination without the effects of thymic and clonal selection, out-of-frame nonproductive sequences were analyzed. The public reads were quality trimmed at Q25 with fastp and then assembled into clones with MiXCR by TCRdb, keeping productive beta chains. Records with the same CDR3 protein are collapsed into one entry carrying the most frequent genes and DNA. Clone size and V and J calls follow TCRdb, not the original study. The sample table records about 550,000 distinct CDR3 sequences; approximately 20% of these occur just once. Around 0.48% of the sample goes to the ten largest clones.

This specimen belongs to a study of identical twins (dated by TCRdb to about 2016). Broadly, across the study: To test whether fetal clonotypes persist, this study deep-sequenced TCR alpha and beta repertoires from monozygotic twins, from unrelated adults of various ages, and from cord blood. Replicate twin experiments were performed at different times using different library preparation protocols to rule out contamination.

CDR1 and CDR2, looked up from the germline V gene, are SGHRS and YFSETQ. V and J lose 5 bases and 1 base, and a span of 22 bases separates them. From its cysteine to its phenylalanine, the CDR3 spans 18 amino acids. Of all the DNA, just the CDR3 is kept, 54 bases in frame from base 1. Study-wide findings and limitations: Excess twin sharing in beta out-of-frame sequences was weaker because fewer shared sequences lowered the signal-to-noise ratio. Because the same donors could not be followed over many years, the conclusions depended on cross-sectional statistical analysis. Compared with coincidental sharing between unrelated individuals, out-of-frame TCR alpha sequences shared between twins showed an excess of sequences with low generation probability. Fewer insertions were carried by abundant cord blood beta clonotypes; a weaker similar trend was observed in young adult naive repertoires, while no such trend was observed in memory repertoires. Zero-insertion analyses could be partly confounded by invariant T cells such as MAIT and iNKT, although diverse VJ usage argued against such confounding for most clonotypes. Out-of-frame TCR alpha sharing in monozygotic twins was systematically underestimated by recombination models, whereas sharing between unrelated individuals was in agreement with the recombination models.

This sample also belongs to another study, concerning yellow fever vaccine responses in identical twins. Reported in the second study: According to the authors, the vaccine-induced T cell response in identical twins seemed to be partly convergent and partly specific to each individual. In the study, vaccine-responding T cell clones were precisely tracked in identical twins.

Recombination connected TRBV5-1 to TRBJ2-1; the D gene is possibly TRBD1 or TRBD2, each agreeing over 7 bases. Source material: CD4+ T cells sorted from blood. This TCR derives from a young woman in good health. The CDR3 reads CASRPAPGGVMSYNEQFF. The sequenced DNA: TGCGCCAGCAGACCCGCCCCAGGGGGGGTTATGTCCTACAATGAGCAGTTCTTC.